The clone carrying this TCR delta chain was recorded at least ten times. Its antigen is not known. TCRdb re-called the multiplex PCR reads through CATT. The top ten clones hold roughly 9.5% of a sample with 75,000 to 95,000 delta-chain clones, 0.75% to 1% of them seen once. CDR1 and CDR2 from the germline V gene are TSWWSYY and QGS. CDR3 size: 17 residues. Trimming left V 1 base short and J 1 base short, with 16 bases between. Vgamma9/Vdelta2+ and Vdelta2-negative gammadelta T cells were flow-sorted from PBMC for bulk sequencing. This entry belongs to a study of γδ T cells in repeated Plasmodium falciparum infection. Whole-study context: Age- and gender-matched Australian children served as comparison for malaria-exposed Malian children. Malian samples came from no-transmission periods or across acute febrile malaria episodes. Study-wide results and caveats: Malian children's Vdelta2-negative repertoires appeared more expanded and less diverse than Australians'. Vgamma9/Vdelta2+ T cells showed a stable polyclonal repertoire with shared TCRgamma sequences.

The sequencing input was gamma-delta T cells from blood. V and J are TRDV1 and TRDJ1; D is ambiguous. The clonotype originates from a pool of human donors (malaria-infected and uninfected, not separated). CDR3 protein: CALGEPLTRTPTDKLIF. The CDR3, as DNA: TGTGCTCTTGGGGAACCCCTAACCCGTACCCCCACCGATAAACTCATCTTT.